This T cell receptor (beta chain) was obtained from a study of regulatory T cells in long-lasting Graves disease. This clonotype was observed at least ten times. Its antigen is still unknown. Time point meaning: newly diagnosed GD, antithyroid drugs for less than 3 months. After RNA was extracted from PBMCs, the TCR library was made from it. Building the TCR beta libraries relied on iRepertoire HTBI primers, and CDR3 regions underwent Arm-PCR. TCRdb reprocessed the multiplex PCR reads with MiXCR, giving one entry per CDR3 protein. This sample yields 350,000 to 400,000 distinct CDR3 sequences, of which about 17% are seen a single time; 20% belongs to the top ten. Study-level results: Persistent disease favored TRBV28, TRBJ1-2 and TRBJ2-5. Tissue studied was limited to peripheral blood, excluding thyroid tissue.

Germline V gene lookup returns CDR1 DFQATT and CDR2 SNEGSKA (reference sequence). Deletions cut 2 bases from V and 8 bases from J, with 10 bases between. This CDR3 contains 12 residues. This sample was shared with a second study, whose subject was T cells in Graves' hyperthyroidism and ophthalmopathy. That report adds: Before onset, ophthalmopathy was predicted by the model a median around 6 months earlier.

The V call is TRBV20-1, the J call TRBJ2-1, with D unclear. The sequence was obtained from a woman in her late teens or twenties with Graves disease. This material consisted of peripheral blood mononuclear cells (PBMCs), taken at new diagnosis, from a patient treated with antithyroid drugs. CDR3 bases: TGCAGTGCTAGACGCAGTGACTATGAGCAGTTCTTC. Translation gives CSARRSDYEQFF.